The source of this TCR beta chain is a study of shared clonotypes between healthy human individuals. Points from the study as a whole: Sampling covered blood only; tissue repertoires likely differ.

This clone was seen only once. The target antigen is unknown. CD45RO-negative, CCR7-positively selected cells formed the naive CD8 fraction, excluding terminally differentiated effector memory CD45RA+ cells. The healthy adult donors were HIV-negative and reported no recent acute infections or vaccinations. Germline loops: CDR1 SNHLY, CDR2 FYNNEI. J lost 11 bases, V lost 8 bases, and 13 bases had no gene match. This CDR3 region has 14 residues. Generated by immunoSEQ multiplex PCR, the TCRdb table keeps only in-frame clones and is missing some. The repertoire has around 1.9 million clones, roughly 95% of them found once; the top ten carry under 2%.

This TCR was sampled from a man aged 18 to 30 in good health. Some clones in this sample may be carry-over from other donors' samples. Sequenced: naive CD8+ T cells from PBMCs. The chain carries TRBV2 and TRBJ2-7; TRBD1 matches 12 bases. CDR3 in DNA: TGTGCCAGCGAGGGACAGGGGGCGAGATTTGCGGAGTACTTC. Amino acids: CASEGQGARFAEYF.